A single sample gave rise to the 9 T cell receptor beta chains below, sequenced in a study of shared clonotypes between healthy human individuals. Some clones are missing from TCRdb's copy, which holds only in-frame ones; the method was immunoSEQ multiplex PCR. Of about 770,000 clones listed, 72% are singletons. The sample comprised memory CD4+ T cells sorted from blood. Subset here: CD45RA-negative fraction. Receptors originate from a woman in her twenties or thirties in good health.

This sequence joins TRBV28 and TRBJ2-3; tentative D call: TRBD1 (5 bases). This CDR3 has 15 residues. Deletions cut 7 bases from V and 0 bases from J, with 14 bases between. Germline V gives CDR1 MDHEN, CDR2 SYDVKM. DNA of the CDR3: TGTGCCAGCAAAGGGGAAACCACTAGCACAGATACGCAGTATTTT. Protein product: CASKGETTSTDTQYF.

Worth noting for this clone: This CDR3 is also generated by other DNA sequences in the sample. The CDR3 nucleotides read TGCGCCAGCAGCTCGACAGGGAAGGAGACCCAGTACTTC. It translates to CASSSTGKETQYF. The chain is built from TRBV5-1 and TRBJ2-5, with TRBD1 matching 7 bases. Losses at the gene ends were 3 bases for V and 5 bases for J; bases not matched to a gene: 4. Germline CDR1 reads SGHRS; CDR2 reads YFSETQ. There are 13 residues in the CDR3.

CDR3 in amino acids: CASSREKVGDEQYF. CDR3 bases: TGTGCCAGCAGTCGAGAAAAAGTCGGCGACGAGCAGTACTTC. The chain uses TRBV6-6 and TRBJ2-7; D remains unclear. The ends were cut back, 5 bases at V and 5 bases at J, with 16 bases in the middle. Germline lookup yields CDR1 MNHNY and CDR2 SVGAGI (reference sequence). The CDR3 extends over 14 amino acids.

This rearrangement joins TRBV28 to TRBJ1-5; D gene unclear. There are 15 residues in the CDR3. The germline CDR1 and CDR2 sequences are MDHEN and SYDVKM. V lost 3 bases, J lost 0 bases, and 9 bases lay in between. CDR3 DNA sequence: TGTGCCAGCAGTTTTTATCGTTATAGCAATCAGCCCCAGCATTTT. Amino acids: CASSFYRYSNQPQHF.

J is TRBJ1-1 and V is TRBV11-2; no firm D call. CDR1 and CDR2 from the germline V gene are SGHAT and FQNNGV. Trimming took 5 bases from V and 1 from J, leaving 8 bases between them. The CDR3 has 13 residues. The CDR3 DNA sequence: TGTGCCAGCAGCGCCCGGGCGAACACTGAAGCTTTCTTT. Translated, it gives CASSARANTEAFF.

The J gene is TRBJ2-1, the V gene TRBV5-1; 8 nucleotides line up with TRBD2. The trim removed 6 bases at V and 4 bases at J, leaving 12 bases unmatched. The CDR3 runs 16 residues. Germline V gene lookup returns CDR1 SGHRS and CDR2 YFSETQ. As DNA, the CDR3 is TGCGCCAGCACTCGTAGGAGCTTAGCGGGGTACAATGAGCAGTTCTTC. Its protein is CASTRRSLAGYNEQFF.

This clone has only a few counts. The rearrangement links TRBV19 to TRBJ2-2, with a weak D call TRBD2 (6 bases). With 3 bases removed from V and 5 bases from J, the gap between germline ends came to 10 bases. Germline V gene lookup returns CDR1 LNHDA and CDR2 SQIVND (reference sequence). The CDR3 consists of 14 residues. The CDR3 DNA reads TGTGCCAGTAGTATCGTCGGGGGAACCGGGGAGCTGTTTTTT. It specifies CASSIVGGTGELFF.

The gene calls are TRBV19 and TRBJ1-5; a weak D match, TRBD1 (5 bases). Germline assignment: CDR1 LNHDA and CDR2 SQIVND (reference sequence). The CDR3 consists of 17 residues. The V and J ends lost 9 bases and 2 bases respectively, with 23 bases between them. In nucleotides, the CDR3 is TGTGCCAGCCAATACCAGGGCTCAGGTTTGGGCAATCAGCCCCAGCATTTT. It is translated as CASQYQGSGLGNQPQHF.

The chain couples TRBV11-2 to TRBJ2-3; D remains ambiguous. The CDR3 runs to 13 residues. Trimming shortened V by 3 bases and J by 10 bases, and 14 bases separated the two germline ends. Germline V gives CDR1 SGHAT, CDR2 FQNNGV. CDR3 DNA: TGTGCCAGCAGCTTCTCGTCCCTAACTGCGCAGTATTTT. The encoded protein is CASSFSSLTAQYF. Supplemented by reference TRBV11-2 and TRBJ2-3, the full variable domain reads EAGVAQSPRYKIIEKRQSVAFWCNPISGHATLYWYQQILGQGPKLLIQFQNNGVVDDSQLPKDRFSAERLKGVDSTLKIQPAKLEDSAVYLCASSFSSLTAQYFGPGTRLTVL.